This TCR beta chain was captured in a study of blood T cell repertoires in COVID-19. As for the study in general: Whether acute or convalescent, the COVID-19 samples came from the United States, Italy and Spain. PBMCs, B-cell-depleted T cells, or T cells provided the cDNA or gDNA that made up the material.

Germline V lookup: CDR1 SGHAT, CDR2 FQNNGV. V was cut by 0 bases and J by 7 bases, with 15 bases left in between. This CDR3 spans 16 amino acids. The protocol was immunoSEQ multiplex PCR, while the TCRdb copy is restricted to in-frame clones and leaves out a portion. The sample gives approximately 50,000 clones, more than 70% of which show up once; less than 2.5% is in the top ten. Sequencing used peripheral blood. The J gene is TRBJ2-2, the V gene TRBV11-2, with a possible D match to TRBD1 (5 bases). This clonotype was obtained from a human donor in a cohort sampled during active COVID-19. CDR3 nucleotide sequence: TGTGCCAGCAGCTTAGAGGGGCGGATTATCCTCGGGGAGCTGTTTTTT. Its translation: CASSLEGRIILGELFF.